This TCR beta chain was observed in a study of CD8 T cells in Susac syndrome. RNA, at roughly 0.5 to 1 ug, was reverse transcribed with random hexamers. By means of immunoSEQ multiplex PCR, TCR beta CDR3 spanning 54 Vbeta and 13 Jbeta underwent amplification. TCRdb reprocessed the immunoSEQ multiplex PCR reads via MiXCR and lists one record per CDR3 protein. The profile covers about 140,000 distinct CDR3 sequences, with roughly 95% appearing a single time and approximately 0.11% taken by the ten largest. Sequencing of TCR beta was carried out in blood CD8+ and CD4+ T cells. Relapsing-remitting disease, either stable or active, was present in the multiple sclerosis controls, who were treatment-naive patients. FACS enriched CD8+ TEMRA cells, while bulk CD8+ and CD4+ were negatively isolated. The CDR3 totals 12 residues. Germline values: CDR1 GTSNPN, CDR2 SVGIG (reference sequence). Trimming removed 4 bases at V and 8 bases at J, with 14 bases between.

The TCR originated in a human donor with multiple sclerosis. The sample consisted of CD4+ T cells from PBMCs. The V call is TRBV30, the J call TRBJ1-2; D possibly corresponds to TRBD1 (5 bases). The CDR3 protein is CAWNEGRGGYTF. For the CDR3, the DNA is TGTGCCTGGAACGAGGGGCGGGGCGGCTACACCTTC.